Below are 2 T cell receptor beta chains sequenced from a single sample in a study of T cell repertoires in cytomegalovirus infection. What these receptors recognize is not known. Using its own MiXCR run on the reads, TCRdb lists one record per CDR3 protein. The sample includes hundreds of thousands of distinct CDR3 sequences, approximately 29% seen only once; the top ten take 9.5% to 15%. Specimen: cultured CD8+ T cells from PBMCs, collected from culture after CMV antigen stimulation. The receptors were sampled from a human donor in good health (CMV status not recorded). Some clones in this sample may be carry-over from other donors' samples.

This sequence joins TRBV15 and TRBJ2-3; D might be TRBD2 (6 bases). V lost 2 bases, J lost 3 bases, and 21 bases lay in between. Germline CDR1 LNHNV, CDR2 YYDKDF (reference sequence). There are 18 residues in the CDR3. The CDR3 sequence is CATSRIPVPGLGTDTQYF. The CDR3 DNA reads as TGTGCCACCAGCAGAATTCCCGTACCGGGACTGGGAACAGATACGCAGTATTTT. Combining the CDR3 with reference TRBV15 and TRBJ2-3 gives the whole variable domain DAMVIQNPRYQVTQFGKPVTLSCSQTLNHNVMYWYQQKSSQAPKLLFHYYDKDFNNEADTPDNFQSRRPNTSFCFLDIRSPGLGDTAMYLCATSRIPVPGLGTDTQYFGPGTRLTVL.

The chain employs TRBV7-9 and TRBJ1-3, with D perhaps matching TRBD1 (5 bases). This CDR3 comprises 17 residues. Trimming removed 8 bases at V and 0 bases at J, with 20 bases between. Germline V gives CDR1 SEHNR, CDR2 FQNEAQ (reference sequence). CDR3 DNA: TGTGCCAGCGGAGGGGCTTCCTTTCGGTCCTCTGGAAACACCATATATTTT. This gives the protein CASGGASFRSSGNTIYF.